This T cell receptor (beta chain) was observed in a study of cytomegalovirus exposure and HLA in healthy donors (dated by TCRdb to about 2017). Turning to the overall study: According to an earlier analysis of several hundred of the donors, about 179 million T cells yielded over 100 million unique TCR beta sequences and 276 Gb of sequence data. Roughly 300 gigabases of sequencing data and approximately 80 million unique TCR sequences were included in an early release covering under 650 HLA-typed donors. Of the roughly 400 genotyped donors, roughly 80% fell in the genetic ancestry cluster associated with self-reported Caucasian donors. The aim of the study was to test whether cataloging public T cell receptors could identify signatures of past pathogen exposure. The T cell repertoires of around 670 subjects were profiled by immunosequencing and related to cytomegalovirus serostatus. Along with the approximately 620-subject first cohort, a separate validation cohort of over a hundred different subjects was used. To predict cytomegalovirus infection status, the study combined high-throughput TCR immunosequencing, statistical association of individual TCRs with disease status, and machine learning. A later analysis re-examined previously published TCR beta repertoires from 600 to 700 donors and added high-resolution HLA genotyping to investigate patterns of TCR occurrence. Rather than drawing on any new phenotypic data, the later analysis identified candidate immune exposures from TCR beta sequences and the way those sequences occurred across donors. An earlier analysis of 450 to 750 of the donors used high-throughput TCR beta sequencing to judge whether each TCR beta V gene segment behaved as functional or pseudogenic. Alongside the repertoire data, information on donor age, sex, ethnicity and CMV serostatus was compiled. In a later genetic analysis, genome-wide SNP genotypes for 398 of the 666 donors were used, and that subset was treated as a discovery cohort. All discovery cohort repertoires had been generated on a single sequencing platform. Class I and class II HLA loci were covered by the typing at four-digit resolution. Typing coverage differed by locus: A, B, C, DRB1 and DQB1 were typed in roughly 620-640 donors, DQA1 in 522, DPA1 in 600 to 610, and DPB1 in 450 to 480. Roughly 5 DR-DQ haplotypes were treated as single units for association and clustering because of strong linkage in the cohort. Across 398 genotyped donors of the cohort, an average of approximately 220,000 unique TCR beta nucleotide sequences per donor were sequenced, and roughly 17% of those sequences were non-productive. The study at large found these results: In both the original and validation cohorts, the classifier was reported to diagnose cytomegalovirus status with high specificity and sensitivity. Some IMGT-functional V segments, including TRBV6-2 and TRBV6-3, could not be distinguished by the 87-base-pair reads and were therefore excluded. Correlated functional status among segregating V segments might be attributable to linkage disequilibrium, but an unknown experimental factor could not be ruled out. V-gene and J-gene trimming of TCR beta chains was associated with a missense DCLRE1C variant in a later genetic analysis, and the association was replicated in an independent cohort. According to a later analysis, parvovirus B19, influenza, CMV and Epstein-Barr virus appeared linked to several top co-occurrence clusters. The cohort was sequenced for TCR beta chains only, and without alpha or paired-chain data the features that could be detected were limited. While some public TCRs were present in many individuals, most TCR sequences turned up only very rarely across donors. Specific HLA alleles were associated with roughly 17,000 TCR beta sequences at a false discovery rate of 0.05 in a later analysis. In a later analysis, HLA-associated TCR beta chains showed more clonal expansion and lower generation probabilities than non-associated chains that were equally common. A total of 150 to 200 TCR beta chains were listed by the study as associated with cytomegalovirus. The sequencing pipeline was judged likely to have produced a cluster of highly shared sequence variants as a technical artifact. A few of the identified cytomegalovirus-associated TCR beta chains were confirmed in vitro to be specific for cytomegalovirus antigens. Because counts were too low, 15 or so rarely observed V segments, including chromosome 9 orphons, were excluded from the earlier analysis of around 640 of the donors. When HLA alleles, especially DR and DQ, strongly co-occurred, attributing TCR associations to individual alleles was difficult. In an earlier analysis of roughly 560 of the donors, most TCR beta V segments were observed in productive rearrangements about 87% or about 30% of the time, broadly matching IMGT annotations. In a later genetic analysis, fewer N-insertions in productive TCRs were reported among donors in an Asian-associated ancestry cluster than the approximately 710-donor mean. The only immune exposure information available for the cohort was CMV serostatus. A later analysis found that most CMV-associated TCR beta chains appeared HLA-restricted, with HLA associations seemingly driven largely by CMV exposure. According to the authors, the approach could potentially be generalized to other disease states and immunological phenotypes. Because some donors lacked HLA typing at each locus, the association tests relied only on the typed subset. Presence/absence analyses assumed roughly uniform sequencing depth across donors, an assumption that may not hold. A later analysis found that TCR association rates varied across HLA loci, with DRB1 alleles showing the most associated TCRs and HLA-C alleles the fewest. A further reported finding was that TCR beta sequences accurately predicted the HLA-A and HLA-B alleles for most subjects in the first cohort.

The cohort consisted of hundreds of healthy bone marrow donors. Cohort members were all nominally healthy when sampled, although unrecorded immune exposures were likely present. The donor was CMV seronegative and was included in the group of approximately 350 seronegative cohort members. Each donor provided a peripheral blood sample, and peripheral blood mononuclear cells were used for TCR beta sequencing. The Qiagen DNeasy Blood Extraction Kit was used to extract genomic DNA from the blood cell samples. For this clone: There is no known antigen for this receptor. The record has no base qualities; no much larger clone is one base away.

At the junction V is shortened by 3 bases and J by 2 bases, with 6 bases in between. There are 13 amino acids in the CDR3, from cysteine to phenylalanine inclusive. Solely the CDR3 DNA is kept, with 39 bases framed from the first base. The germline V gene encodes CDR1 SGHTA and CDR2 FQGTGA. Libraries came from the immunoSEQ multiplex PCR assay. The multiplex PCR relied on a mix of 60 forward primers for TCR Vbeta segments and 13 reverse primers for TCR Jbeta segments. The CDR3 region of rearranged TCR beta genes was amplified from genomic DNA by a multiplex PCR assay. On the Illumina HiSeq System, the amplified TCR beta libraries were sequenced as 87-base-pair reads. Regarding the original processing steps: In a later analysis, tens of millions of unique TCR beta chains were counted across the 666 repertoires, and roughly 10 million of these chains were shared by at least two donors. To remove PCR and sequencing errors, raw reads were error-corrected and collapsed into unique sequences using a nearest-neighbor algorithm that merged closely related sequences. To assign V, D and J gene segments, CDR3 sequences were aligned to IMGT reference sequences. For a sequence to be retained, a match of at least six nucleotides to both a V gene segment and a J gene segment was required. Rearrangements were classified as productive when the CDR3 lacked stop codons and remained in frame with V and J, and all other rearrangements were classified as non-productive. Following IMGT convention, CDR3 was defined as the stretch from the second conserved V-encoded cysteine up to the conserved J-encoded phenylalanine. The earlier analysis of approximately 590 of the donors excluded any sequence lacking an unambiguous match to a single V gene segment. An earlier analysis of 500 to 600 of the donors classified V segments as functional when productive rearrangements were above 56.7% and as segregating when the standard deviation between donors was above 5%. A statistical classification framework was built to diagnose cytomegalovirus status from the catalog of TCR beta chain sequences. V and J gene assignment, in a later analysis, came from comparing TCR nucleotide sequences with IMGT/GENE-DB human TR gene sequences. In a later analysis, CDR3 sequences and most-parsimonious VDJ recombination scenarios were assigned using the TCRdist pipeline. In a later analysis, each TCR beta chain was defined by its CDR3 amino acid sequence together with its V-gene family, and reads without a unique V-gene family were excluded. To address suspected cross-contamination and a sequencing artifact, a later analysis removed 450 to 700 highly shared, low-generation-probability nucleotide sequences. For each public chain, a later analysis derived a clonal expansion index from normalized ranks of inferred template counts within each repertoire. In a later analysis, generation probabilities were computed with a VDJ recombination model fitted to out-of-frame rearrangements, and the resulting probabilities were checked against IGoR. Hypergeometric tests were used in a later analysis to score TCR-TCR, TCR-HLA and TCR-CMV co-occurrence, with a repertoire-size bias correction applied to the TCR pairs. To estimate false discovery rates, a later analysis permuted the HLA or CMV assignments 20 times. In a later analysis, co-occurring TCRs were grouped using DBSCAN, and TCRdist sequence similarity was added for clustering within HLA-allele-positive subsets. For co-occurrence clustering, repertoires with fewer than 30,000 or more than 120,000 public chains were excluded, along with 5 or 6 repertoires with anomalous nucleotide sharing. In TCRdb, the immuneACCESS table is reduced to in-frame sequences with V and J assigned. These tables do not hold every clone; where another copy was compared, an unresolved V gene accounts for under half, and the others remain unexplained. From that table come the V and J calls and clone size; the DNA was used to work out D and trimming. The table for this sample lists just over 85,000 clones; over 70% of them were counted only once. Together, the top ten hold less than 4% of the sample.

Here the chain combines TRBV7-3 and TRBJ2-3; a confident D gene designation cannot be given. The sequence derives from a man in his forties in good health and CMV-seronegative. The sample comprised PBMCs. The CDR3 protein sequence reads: CASSFRVTDTQYF. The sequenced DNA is TGTGCCAGCAGCTTTCGAGTCACAGATACGCAGTATTTT.